This TCR beta chain was recorded in a study of T-cell memory formation after mild COVID-19 (dated by TCRdb to 2020 to 2022). Background on the whole study: TCR sequence clusters from the two donors were largely donor specific. In a couple of donors, T-cell clones that expanded and contracted after mild COVID-19 were tracked by sequencing TCRalpha and TCRbeta repertoires over time. The cohort was made up of two young adult volunteers, one female and one male, who were previously healthy.

CDR1 SGDLS and CDR2 YYNGEE were looked up in the germline V gene. The V and J ends are trimmed by 0 bases and 4 bases, leaving 14 bases between them. From the cysteine up to the phenylalanine, the CDR3 has a length of 16 residues. The sequence is cut down to CDR3 DNA, 48 bases in frame from base 1. Of note for this clonotype: The antigen this receptor binds is unknown. No quality values exist for individual bases; no much larger clone is one base distant.

Sequencing was performed on an Illumina NovaSeq 6000. TCRalpha and TCRbeta cDNA libraries were constructed by 5'RACE with constant-segment primers, with sample barcodes and unique molecular identifiers being introduced. Trizol reagent was used to extract RNA from every sample. The libraries were amplified in two PCR steps, and the second step added a second sample barcode and Illumina TruSeq adapters. Sequencing of libraries was performed on an Illumina NovaSeq with 2 x 150 bp paired-end reads. Processing in the source paper ran as follows. Reads were demultiplexed and collapsed into UMI-guided consensus sequences with migec v1.2.7. Using mixcr v2.1.11, UMI consensuses were aligned to TRA and TRB V and J templates and then assembled into clonotypes. A clonotype was counted as expanded or contracted only if both edgeR and NoisET called the change significant, with noise models trained on biological replicates. edgeR calls used a false discovery rate-adjusted p below 0.01 and a log2 fold-change threshold of 1. PCA with hierarchical clustering of max-normalized trajectories of the 1000 most abundant clonotypes was used as exploratory dynamics analysis. Each responding clone was given a CD4 or CD8 phenotype based on the CD4+ and CD8+ repertoires, which had been sequenced separately. Using fastp trimming at Q25 and MiXCR clonotype assembly, TCRdb reanalyzed the public sequencing data and kept in-frame beta chains. One record per CDR3 amino acid sequence lists the most common genes and DNA. The V and J calls and clone size come from TCRdb's table, not from the authors' own analysis. Across this sample there are approximately 300,000 distinct CDR3 sequences, with 19% seen only once. The ten most abundant clones make up roughly 20% of the sample.

Findings and caveats that apply to the study as a whole: Some responding clones were detected in pre-infection memory, suggesting pre-existing cross-reactive memory T cells joined the SARS-CoV-2 response. Contracting CD4+ clones were located mainly in the CM and EM memory subsets, whereas CD8+ clones were found to be enriched in EMRA. Whether the second-wave clones peaking on day 37 were SARS-CoV-2 specific was not confirmed. Clones that contracted from day 15 to 85 showed balanced CD4/CD8 phenotypes, whereas a second wave of clones that expanded from day 15 to 37 leaned towards CD4+. Only two mild cases were covered in the study, and larger cohorts including severe cases with pre-infection samples were considered necessary.

PBMCs were isolated by Ficoll-Paque density gradient centrifugation. This receptor chain uses TRBV9 and TRBJ2-1, with a weak D call of TRBD2 (7 bases match). This receptor was obtained from a man aged 18 to 30 who had mild COVID-19 (a few samples of this study predate the infection). The sample titles of this study are shuffled in the database, so cell type and time point are left out; the donor was told from shared clones. The specimen was PBMCs or a T cell subset sorted from them (not recorded which). The DNA is TGTGCCAGCAGCGTAGTAGGCCGGGGGGCGTACAATGAGCAGTTCTTC. Translation gives CASSVVGRGAYNEQFF.